This TCR beta chain originates from a study of blood T cell repertoires in COVID-19. With 6 bases clipped from V and 1 base from J, the junction kept 6 bases outside the gene matches. CDR1 is MNHEY, CDR2 SMNVEV, per germline (reference sequence). This CDR3 spans 14 amino acids. Cohort allocation depended upon clinical history that participants reported. Symptom resolution, clearance, or two negative PCRs marked the recovered donors of Cohort 3. Profiled with immunoSEQ multiplex PCR; TCRdb holds only in-frame clones, not every one. The sample contains around 250,000 clones, 70% to 90% of which appear only once.

The chain has TRBV27 and TRBJ2-7, with 7 bases aligning to TRBD2. This receptor was obtained from a woman between 50 and 59 years old who had recovered from COVID-19. What was sequenced was PBMCs or T cells enriched from blood (not recorded which). The CDR3 region is CASRWTGGSYEQYF. CDR3 coding DNA: TGTGCCAGCAGGTGGACGGGAGGATCCTACGAGCAGTACTTC.